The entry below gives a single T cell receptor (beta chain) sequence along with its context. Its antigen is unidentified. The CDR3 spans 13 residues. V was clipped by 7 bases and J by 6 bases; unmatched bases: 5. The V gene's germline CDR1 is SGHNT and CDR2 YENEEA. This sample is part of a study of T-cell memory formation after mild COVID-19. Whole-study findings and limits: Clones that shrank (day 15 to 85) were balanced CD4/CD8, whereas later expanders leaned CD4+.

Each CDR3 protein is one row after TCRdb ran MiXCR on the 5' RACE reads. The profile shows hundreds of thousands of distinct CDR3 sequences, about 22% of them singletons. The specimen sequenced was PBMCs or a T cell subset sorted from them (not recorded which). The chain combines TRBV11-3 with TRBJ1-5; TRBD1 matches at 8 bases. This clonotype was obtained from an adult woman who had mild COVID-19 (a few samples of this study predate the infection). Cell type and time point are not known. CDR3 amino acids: CASMGQDLQPQHF. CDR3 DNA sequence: TGTGCCAGCATGGGACAGGACCTTCAGCCCCAGCATTTT.